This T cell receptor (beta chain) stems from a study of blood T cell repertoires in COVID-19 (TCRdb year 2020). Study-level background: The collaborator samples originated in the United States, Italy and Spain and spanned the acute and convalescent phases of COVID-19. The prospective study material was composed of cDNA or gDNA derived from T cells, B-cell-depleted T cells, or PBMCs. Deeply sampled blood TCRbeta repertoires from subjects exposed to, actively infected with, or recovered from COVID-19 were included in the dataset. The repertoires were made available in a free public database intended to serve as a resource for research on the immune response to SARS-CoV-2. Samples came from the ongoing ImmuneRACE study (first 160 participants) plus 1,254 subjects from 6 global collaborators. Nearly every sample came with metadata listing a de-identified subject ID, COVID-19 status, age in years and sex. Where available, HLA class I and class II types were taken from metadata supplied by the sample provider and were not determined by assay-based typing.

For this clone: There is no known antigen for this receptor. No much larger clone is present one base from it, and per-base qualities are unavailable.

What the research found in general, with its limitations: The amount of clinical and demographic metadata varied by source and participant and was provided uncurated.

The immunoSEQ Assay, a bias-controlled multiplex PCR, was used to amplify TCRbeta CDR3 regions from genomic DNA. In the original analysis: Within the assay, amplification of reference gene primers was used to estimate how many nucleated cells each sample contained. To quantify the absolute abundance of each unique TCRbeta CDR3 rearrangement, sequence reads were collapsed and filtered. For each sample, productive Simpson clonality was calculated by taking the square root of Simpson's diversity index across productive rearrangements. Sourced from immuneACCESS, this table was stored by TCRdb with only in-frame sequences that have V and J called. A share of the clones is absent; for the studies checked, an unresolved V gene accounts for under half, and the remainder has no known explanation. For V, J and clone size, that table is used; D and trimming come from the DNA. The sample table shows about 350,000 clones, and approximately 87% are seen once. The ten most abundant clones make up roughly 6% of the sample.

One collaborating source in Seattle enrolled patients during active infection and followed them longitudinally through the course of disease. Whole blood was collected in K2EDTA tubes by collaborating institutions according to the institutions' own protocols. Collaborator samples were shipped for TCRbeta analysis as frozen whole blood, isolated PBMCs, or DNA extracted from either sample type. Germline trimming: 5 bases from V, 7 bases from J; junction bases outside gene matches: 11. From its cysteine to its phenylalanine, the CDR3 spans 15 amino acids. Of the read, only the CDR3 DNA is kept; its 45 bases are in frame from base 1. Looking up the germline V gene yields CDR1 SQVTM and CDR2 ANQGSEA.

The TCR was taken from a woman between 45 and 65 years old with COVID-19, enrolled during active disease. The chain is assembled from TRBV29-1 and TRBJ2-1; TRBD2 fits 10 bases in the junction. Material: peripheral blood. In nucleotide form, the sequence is TGCAGCGTTCTGGGGAAGAGACTAGCGGGTAATGAGCAGTTCTTC. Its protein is CSVLGKRLAGNEQFF.